The present entry profiles one T cell receptor beta chain with its context. The authors took blood RNA from unsorted whole blood and also extracted germline DNA. Germline CDR1 is MNHNY and CDR2 is SVGAGI (reference sequence). Trimming shortened V by 7 bases and J by 1 base, and 10 bases separated the two germline ends. The CDR3 is made up of 13 amino acids. TCR beta cDNA was made from approximately 500 ng total RNA with a constant-region primer. It was through three nested multiplex PCR rounds of slightly modified ARM-PCR that TCR beta libraries arose. The two initial PCR rounds, roughly 9 cycles each, used TRBV1-TRBV30 forward and C-beta reverse primers. TCRdb re-called the multiplex PCR reads through MiXCR, storing one row per CDR3 protein. The table lists over 250,000 distinct CDR3 sequences, roughly 60% of them singletons. These data are taken from a study of tumor-infiltrating lymphocytes in primary liver carcinoma.

The rearrangement joins TRBV6-6 to TRBJ2-5, with D hard to call. What was sequenced was peripheral blood. The TCR originated in a woman aged 30 to 39 with primary liver carcinoma and hepatitis B virus infection. This CDR3 reads CASNKGSQETQYF. CDR3 nucleotides: TGTGCCAGCAACAAGGGTTCCCAAGAGACCCAGTACTTC.